This entry lists 26 T cell receptor beta chains sequenced from one sample in a study of cytomegalovirus exposure and HLA in healthy donors. Vbeta (60) and Jbeta (13) primers were used in the PCR. TCRdb's table, derived via immunoSEQ multiplex PCR, lists solely in-frame clones and lacks some. This table holds some 110,000 clones, approximately 78% found once. Sequencing was done on a sample of PBMCs. The receptors here all came from a man aged 30 to 39 in good health and CMV-seropositive.

This sequence joins TRBV9 and TRBJ2-1; 11 bases align to TRBD2. Per germline, CDR1 SGDLS and CDR2 YYNGEE. Germline trimming cut 4 bases from V and 8 bases from J; bases unmatched to any gene: 8. The CDR3 loop spans 15 amino acids. CDR3 residues: CASSPRTSGSYEQFF. CDR3 DNA: TGTGCCAGCAGCCCTCGGACTAGCGGGTCCTATGAGCAGTTCTTC.

The chain recombines TRBV5-6 with TRBJ1-2; no clear D gene. CDR3 length equals 14 residues. From germline, CDR1 is SGHDT and CDR2 YYEEEE. Trimming stripped 3 bases from V and 4 bases from J, with 13 bases between. The CDR3 DNA reads as TGTGCCAGCAGCTCGGGAGAGGGAGGCTATGGCTACACCTTC. Translated: CASSSGEGGYGYTF.

The chain is built from TRBV6-5 and TRBJ2-2; weak D call: TRBD2 (6 bases). Germline-derived CDR1 and CDR2 are MNHEY and SVGAGI. The CDR3 totals 13 residues. V was pared by 1 base and J by 7 bases, with 7 bases between. CDR3: CASSYWGDGELFF. The DNA for the CDR3 is TGTGCCAGCAGTTACTGGGGGGACGGGGAGCTGTTTTTT.

This clone appeared a few times. The genes are TRBV7-3 and TRBJ2-2; 9 bases align to TRBD1. There are 15 residues in the CDR3. The V segment lost 5 bases and the J segment 3 bases; nucleotides outside the gene matches: 4. Germline CDR1 SGHTA, CDR2 FQGTGA. As DNA, the CDR3 is TGTGCCAGCAGCGCGACAGGGGGATACACCGGGGAGCTGTTTTTT. Its translation is CASSATGGYTGELFF.

The genes are TRBV7-2 and TRBJ1-2; TRBD1 matches 7 bases. Germline V gene sequence: CDR1 SGHTA, CDR2 FQGNSA. This CDR3 comprises 14 residues. V shed 2 bases and J 8 bases; nucleotides not matched to a gene: 8. CDR3 loop: CASSLRQGMRGYTF. In DNA form, the CDR3 reads TGTGCCAGCAGCTTACGACAGGGAATGCGAGGCTACACCTTC.

This chain joins TRBV5-6 and TRBJ2-3; D possibly corresponds to TRBD2 (6 bases). Germline loops: CDR1 SGHDT, CDR2 YYEEEE. The CDR3 is 16 residues long. Trimming shortened V by 0 bases and J by 4 bases, and 15 bases separated the two germline ends. The CDR3 nucleotides are TGTGCCAGCAGCTTGGTTTCGGGAGCAGGCGCAGATACGCAGTATTTT. It is translated as CASSLVSGAGADTQYF. Full variable domain (outside the CDR3, taken from reference TRBV5-6 and TRBJ2-3): DAGVTQSPTHLIKTRGQQVTLRCSPKSGHDTVSWYQQALGQGPQFIFQYYEEEERQRGNFPDRFSGHQFPNYSSELNVNALLLGDSALYLCASSLVSGAGADTQYFGPGTRLTVL.

This sequence joins TRBV9 and TRBJ1-2, with a tentative D call TRBD1 (6 bases). CDR3 size: 15 residues. Trimming pared 4 bases from V and 3 bases from J, leaving 16 bases between. Germline values: CDR1 SGDLS, CDR2 YYNGEE. CDR3 nucleotides: TGTGCCAGCAGCCGAGACGAGGGGGGGTACTATGGCTACACCTTC. The encoded protein is CASSRDEGGYYGYTF.

The chain uses TRBV11-2 and TRBJ1-1, with TRBD1 as a possible D gene (5 bases). Germline values: CDR1 SGHAT, CDR2 FQNNGV. The CDR3 sequence is 16 residues long. The ends were cut back, 0 bases at V and 0 bases at J, with 11 bases in the middle. CDR3 nucleotide sequence: TGTGCCAGCAGCTTAGATATAACAGGATTGAACACTGAAGCTTTCTTT. It is translated as CASSLDITGLNTEAFF. The full variable domain, in which reference TRBV11-2 and TRBJ1-1 provide the parts outside the CDR3, is EAGVAQSPRYKIIEKRQSVAFWCNPISGHATLYWYQQILGQGPKLLIQFQNNGVVDDSQLPKDRFSAERLKGVDSTLKIQPAKLEDSAVYLCASSLDITGLNTEAFFGQGTRLTVV.

V gene TRBV19 combines with J gene TRBJ1-2; possibly TRBD1 for D (5 bases). Trimming pared 3 bases from V and 1 base from J, leaving 12 bases between. The CDR3 is 15 residues long. CDR1 and CDR2 from the germline V gene are LNHDA and SQIVND (reference sequence). CDR3 in amino acids: CASSIFRESNYGYTF. CDR3 DNA sequence: TGTGCCAGTAGTATCTTCAGGGAAAGTAACTATGGCTACACCTTC.

The chain has TRBV28 and TRBJ1-5; no reliable D call. Germline CDR1 and CDR2: MDHEN and SYDVKM. The CDR3 runs to 18 residues. Trimming cost V 2 bases and J 2 bases, with 19 bases left between them. As DNA, the CDR3 is TGTGCCAGCAGTTTAGTTTCAGGTGGGTCCTATCGCAATCAGCCCCAGCATTTT. This translates into CASSLVSGGSYRNQPQHF.

The genes are TRBV2 and TRBJ1-2; 10 nucleotides agree with TRBD1. The germline V gene has CDR1 SNHLY and CDR2 FYNNEI. This CDR3 is built from 13 residues. J lost 6 bases, V lost 7 bases, and 5 bases had no gene match. The CDR3 region has the DNA TGTGCCAGCATTTTCGGGACAGGGGATGGCTACACCTTC. As protein: CASIFGTGDGYTF.

The V call is TRBV5-1, the J call TRBJ2-3; 8 nucleotides agree with TRBD1. CDR3 length: 15 residues. The germline CDR1 and CDR2 sequences are SGHRS and YFSETQ. V lost 4 bases, J lost 5 bases, and 9 bases stayed unmatched. This CDR3 is CASSQDRADVDTQYF. For the CDR3, the DNA is TGCGCCAGCAGCCAGGACAGGGCCGACGTAGATACGCAGTATTTT. The full variable domain, with the rest looked up from reference TRBV5-1 and TRBJ2-3, is KAGVTQTPRYLIKTRGQQVTLSCSPISGHRSVSWYQQTPGQGLQFLFEYFSETQRNKGNFPGRFSGRQFSNSRSEMNVSTLELGDSALYLCASSQDRADVDTQYFGPGTRLTVL.

J is TRBJ1-6 and V is TRBV18; D gene unclear. The CDR3 length is 15 residues. Looked up from germline, CDR1 is KGHSH and CDR2 is LQKENI. Between the trimmed V and J ends, which lost 6 bases and 7 bases, there was a span of 16 bases. The CDR3 nucleotides are TGTGCCAGCTCGAGACCGATCTCGGGGAATTCACCCCTCCACTTT. Protein sequence: CASSRPISGNSPLHF.

The chain employs TRBV4-1 and TRBJ2-3; possibly TRBD1 for D (5 bases). Trimming took off 2 bases at V and 5 bases at J, with 17 bases between the two ends. From germline, CDR1 is MGHRA and CDR2 YSYEKL. This CDR3 has 16 amino acids. The CDR3 is CASSQPRAGWGDTQYF. The CDR3 DNA is TGCGCCAGCAGCCAACCCCGGGCAGGGTGGGGAGATACGCAGTATTTT.

This clone was counted between two and nine times. The gene calls are TRBV10-3 and TRBJ1-1; D unresolved. V lost 0 bases and J lost 7, with 3 bases in between. The CDR3 sequence is 11 residues long. Germline-derived CDR1 and CDR2 are ENHRY and SYGVKD. Here the CDR3 reads CAISESGEAFF. Written as DNA, the CDR3 is TGTGCCATCAGTGAGTCCGGTGAAGCTTTCTTT.

The chain links TRBV5-1 to TRBJ2-5; TRBD2 aligns across 8 bases. The CDR3 extends over 15 amino acids. With 4 bases clipped from V and 2 bases from J, the junction kept 7 bases outside the gene matches. Germline loops: CDR1 SGHRS, CDR2 YFSETQ. CDR3 sequence (DNA): TGCGCCAGCAGCGCTACCGGGACTAGTCAAGAGACCCAGTACTTC. This gives the protein CASSATGTSQETQYF.

V usage is TRBV9 and J usage is TRBJ2-5; 7 nucleotides match TRBD2. The CDR3 totals 16 residues. The germline CDR1 and CDR2 sequences are SGDLS and YYNGEE. Trimming at V came to 7 bases and at J to 0 bases, leaving 12 bases not matched to a gene. The CDR3 region has the DNA TGTGCCAGCCCAACCCCGGGACTATCTTACCAAGAGACCCAGTACTTC. This gives the protein CASPTPGLSYQETQYF.

The gene calls are TRBV5-1 and TRBJ1-5; a possible D gene is TRBD1 (6 bases). The CDR3 totals 15 residues. The V end was cut by 0 bases, the J end by 2 bases, with 9 bases between. The germline V gene encodes CDR1 SGHRS and CDR2 YFSETQ. CDR3 sequence reads: CASSLAPGGNQPQHF. The DNA for the CDR3 is TGCGCCAGCAGCTTGGCACCAGGGGGCAATCAGCCCCAGCATTTT.

This clone was detected only a few times. The chain links TRBV29-1 to TRBJ1-1; TRBD1 matches 9 bases. CDR1 is SQVTM, CDR2 ANQGSEA, per germline. V lost 5 bases to trimming and J lost 2 bases; unmatched junction nucleotides: 3. The CDR3 covers 13 residues. CDR3 sequence reads: CSVTGGVNTEAFF. CDR3 nucleotide sequence: TGCAGCGTTACAGGGGGCGTTAACACTGAAGCTTTCTTT. Based on the CDR3 plus reference TRBV29-1 and TRBJ1-1, the full variable domain is SAVISQKPSRDICQRGTSLTIQCQVDSQVTMMFWYRQQPGQSLTLIATANQGSEATYESGFVIDKFPISRPNLTFSTLTVSNMSPEDSSIYLCSVTGGVNTEAFFGQGTRLTVV.

This clone was observed a handful of times. V is TRBV7-2 and J is TRBJ2-7; 9 bases agree with TRBD1. Germline trimming cut 3 bases from V and 4 bases from J; bases unmatched to any gene: 10. This CDR3 is built from 16 residues. Per germline, CDR1 SGHTA and CDR2 FQGNSA. The CDR3 region is CASSLLNRGRRYEQYF. The CDR3 region has the DNA TGTGCCAGCAGCTTGCTCAACAGGGGGCGACGATACGAGCAGTACTTC.

The rearrangement uses TRBV5-1 and TRBJ2-5, with TRBD1 matching over 11 bases. The CDR3 has 16 residues. The germline CDR1 and CDR2 sequences are SGHRS and YFSETQ. The J segment lost 4 bases and the V segment lost 6 bases, leaving 11 bases of the junction unmatched. The CDR3 protein is CASTGHGQGAGETQYF. CDR3 in DNA: TGCGCCAGCACCGGCCATGGACAGGGGGCGGGAGAGACCCAGTACTTC. Variable domain in full (rest from reference TRBV5-1 and TRBJ2-5): KAGVTQTPRYLIKTRGQQVTLSCSPISGHRSVSWYQQTPGQGLQFLFEYFSETQRNKGNFPGRFSGRQFSNSRSEMNVSTLELGDSALYLCASTGHGQGAGETQYFGPGTRLLVL.

This rearrangement joins TRBV6-5 to TRBJ1-1; TRBD1 is a possible D gene (6 bases). There are 13 residues in the CDR3. Per germline, CDR1 MNHEY and CDR2 SVGAGI. V was shortened by 5 bases and J by 10 bases, with 17 bases between the two germline ends. Here the CDR3 reads CASSRDRTVRAFF. The CDR3 nucleotides are TGTGCCAGCAGTCGAGACCGGACAGTTAGAGCTTTCTTT.

This clone has more than one count but fewer than ten. The gene calls are TRBV28 and TRBJ1-3; TRBD1 aligns across 7 bases. V lost 5 bases to trimming and J lost 0 bases; unmatched junction nucleotides: 7. Germline CDR1 reads MDHEN; CDR2 reads SYDVKM. The CDR3 has 16 residues. CDR3 sequence: CASSPGTVNSGNTIYF. DNA of the CDR3: TGTGCCAGCAGTCCCGGGACAGTGAACTCTGGAAACACCATATATTTT.

This clone came up a few times. The same CDR3 arises from other DNA sequences in this sample as well. The V and J genes are TRBV25-1 and TRBJ2-1, with a possible D match to TRBD2 (6 bases). The length of the CDR3 is 14 residues. Per germline, CDR1 MGHDK and CDR2 SYGVNS. V shed 8 bases and J shed 3 bases, with 14 bases lying between them. Written as DNA, the CDR3 is TGTGCCAGCTCACTAGCAGGATACTACAATGAGCAGTTCTTC. This sequence encodes CASSLAGYYNEQFF.

The gene calls are TRBV28 and TRBJ1-2, with 10 bases lining up with TRBD1. Germline V gives CDR1 MDHEN, CDR2 SYDVKM. CDR3 length: 14 amino acids. J was trimmed by 2 bases and V by 6 bases; bases with no gene match: 3. CDR3 region: CASRRTGGNYGYTF. The CDR3, as DNA: TGTGCCAGCAGGCGGACAGGGGGAAACTATGGCTACACCTTC.

The V call is TRBV6-5, the J call TRBJ1-2, with a tentative D call TRBD1 (5 bases). CDR3 length: 14 amino acids. Trimming took off 4 bases at V and 5 bases at J, with 14 bases between the two ends. The germline CDR1 and CDR2 sequences are MNHEY and SVGAGI. DNA for the CDR3: TGTGCCAGCAGTTCCTACGCTGACAGATATGGCTACACCTTC. Protein product: CASSSYADRYGYTF.